This T cell receptor (beta chain) was retrieved from a study of OX40 agonist ivuxolimab in advanced cancers. CDR1 SGHTA and CDR2 FQGNSA come from the germline V gene. CDR3 length: 13 residues. Trimming left V 3 bases short and J 5 bases short, with 10 bases between. TCRdb's table, derived via immunoSEQ multiplex PCR, lists solely in-frame clones and lacks some. This sample yields approximately 90,000 clones, of which about 89% are seen a single time; 1.5% to 2% belongs to the top ten. The sequencing here drew on CD4+ or CD8+ T cells sorted from blood, taken in a trial of the OX40 agonist ivuxolimab. The chain has TRBV7-2 and TRBJ1-1; D gene ambiguous. The sequence derives from an adult with an advanced solid tumor such as melanoma, head and neck, liver or kidney cancer. Here the CDR3 DNA reads TGTGCCAGCAGCTTCTCCACCGTAACTGAAGCTTTCTTT. Its translation: CASSFSTVTEAFF.